This T cell receptor beta chain was sequenced during a study of cytomegalovirus exposure and HLA in healthy donors. The table came from immunoSEQ multiplex PCR; TCRdb's copy has only in-frame clones and leaves some out. The sample has about 200,000 clones; 86% are singletons. This clonotype originated in a woman aged 18-29 years in good health and CMV-seronegative. Source material: PBMCs.

The CDR3 loop reads CASSRSQIYGYTF. The CDR3 coding sequence is TGTGCCAGCTCACGGAGCCAGATATATGGCTACACCTTC. V is TRBV18 and J is TRBJ1-2; D is undetermined. The germline CDR1 and CDR2 sequences are KGHSH and LQKENI. Trimming cost V 4 bases and J 5 bases, with 11 bases left between them. CDR3 length equals 13 residues.